The 2 T cell receptor beta chains listed next were all sequenced from one sample in a study of T-cell reconstitution after alpha-beta-depleted transplantation in children. Unique molecular identifiers featured in how the TCRbeta library was prepared. TCRdb reanalysed the PCR reads using MiXCR and keeps one entry per CDR3 protein. The data show some 48,000 distinct CDR3 sequences, with 5.8% seen just once and about 30% held by the top ten. Sequencing was performed on PBMCs, mostly from graft donor cells, taken 60 days after TCRalphabeta/CD19-depleted stem cell transplant. The receptor set was obtained from a female patient aged 2-10 years who had a stem cell transplant for aplastic anemia, so the T cells may come from the graft donor.

This clonotype was detected a few times. The chain couples TRBV6-4 to TRBJ2-3; TRBD2 agrees at 10 bases. Per germline, CDR1 MRHNA and CDR2 SNTAGT. V lost 0 bases, J lost 4 bases, and 1 base stayed unmatched. The CDR3 loop spans 15 amino acids. This chain's CDR3 is CASSDSLAGPDTQYF. The CDR3 coding sequence is TGTGCCAGCAGTGACTCACTAGCGGGACCAGATACGCAGTATTTT.

The table lists this clonotype with many counts. The chain employs TRBV20-1 and TRBJ2-4; perhaps TRBD2 as D (6 bases). Germline loops: CDR1 DFQATT, CDR2 SNEGSKA (reference sequence). The ends were cut back, 8 bases at V and 1 base at J, with 15 bases in the middle. There are 14 residues in the CDR3. The chain's CDR3 is CSPQEGLAKNIQYF. CDR3 bases: TGCAGTCCACAGGAGGGCCTCGCCAAAAACATTCAGTACTTC.